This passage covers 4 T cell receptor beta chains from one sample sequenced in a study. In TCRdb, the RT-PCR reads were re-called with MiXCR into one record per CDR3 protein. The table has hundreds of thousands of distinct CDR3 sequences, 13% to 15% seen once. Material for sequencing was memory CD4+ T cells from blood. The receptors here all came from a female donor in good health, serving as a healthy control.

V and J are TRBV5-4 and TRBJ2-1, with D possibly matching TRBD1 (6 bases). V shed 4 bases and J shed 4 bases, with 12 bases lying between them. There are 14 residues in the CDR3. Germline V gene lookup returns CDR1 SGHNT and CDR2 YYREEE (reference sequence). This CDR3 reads CASSLKQGYNEQFF. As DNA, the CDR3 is TGTGCCAGCAGCCTAAAACAGGGATACAATGAGCAGTTCTTC.

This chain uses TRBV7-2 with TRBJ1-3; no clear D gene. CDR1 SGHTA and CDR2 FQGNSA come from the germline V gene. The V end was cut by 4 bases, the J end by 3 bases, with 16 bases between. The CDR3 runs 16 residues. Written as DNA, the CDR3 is TGTGCCAGCAGCTCCTCTAACCGCTCAGGTGGAAACACCATATATTTT. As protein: CASSSSNRSGGNTIYF.

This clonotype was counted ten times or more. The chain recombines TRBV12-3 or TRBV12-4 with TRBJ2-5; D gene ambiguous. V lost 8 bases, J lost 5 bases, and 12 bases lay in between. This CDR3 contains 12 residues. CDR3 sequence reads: CASSLVEETQYF. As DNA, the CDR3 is TGTGCCAGCTCGCTAGTAGAGGAGACCCAGTACTTC.

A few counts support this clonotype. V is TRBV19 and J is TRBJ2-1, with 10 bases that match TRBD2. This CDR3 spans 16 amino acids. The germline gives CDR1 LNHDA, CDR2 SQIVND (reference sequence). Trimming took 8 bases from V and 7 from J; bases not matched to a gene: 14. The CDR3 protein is CASGRLAGMIINEQFF. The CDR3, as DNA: TGTGCCAGTGGACGACTAGCGGGTATGATTATAAATGAGCAGTTCTTC.